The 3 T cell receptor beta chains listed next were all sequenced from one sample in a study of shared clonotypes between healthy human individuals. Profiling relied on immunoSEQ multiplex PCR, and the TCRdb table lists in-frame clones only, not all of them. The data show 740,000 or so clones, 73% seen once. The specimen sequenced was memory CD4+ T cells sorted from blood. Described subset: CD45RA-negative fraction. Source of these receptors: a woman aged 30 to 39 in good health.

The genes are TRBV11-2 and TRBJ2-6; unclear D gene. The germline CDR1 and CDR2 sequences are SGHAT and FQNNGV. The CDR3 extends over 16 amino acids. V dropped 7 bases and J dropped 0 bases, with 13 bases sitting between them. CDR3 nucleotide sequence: TGTGCCAGCAACCCAGGAGTCAGCTCTGGGGCCAACGTCCTGACTTTC. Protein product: CASNPGVSSGANVLTF.

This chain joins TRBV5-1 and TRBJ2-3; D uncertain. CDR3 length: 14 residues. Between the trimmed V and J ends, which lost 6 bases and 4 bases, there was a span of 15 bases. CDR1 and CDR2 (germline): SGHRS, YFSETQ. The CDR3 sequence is CASIVGSGSDTQYF. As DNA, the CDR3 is TGCGCCAGCATCGTGGGCTCTGGGTCAGATACGCAGTATTTT.

The CDR3 here is CAWSQGLRGYTF. CDR3 nucleotides: TGTGCCTGGAGTCAGGGACTACGTGGCTACACCTTC. The rearrangement joins TRBV30 to TRBJ1-2, with D maybe TRBD1 (5 bases). CDR1 is GTSNPN, CDR2 SVGIG, per germline (reference sequence). The CDR3 runs 12 residues. The germline V and J ends were trimmed by 2 bases and 7 bases, with 11 bases remaining between them.